The next 4 T cell receptor beta chains were all read from a single sample in a study of cytomegalovirus exposure and HLA in healthy donors. It was with 60 Vbeta and 13 Jbeta primers that the PCR ran. The table came from immunoSEQ multiplex PCR; TCRdb's copy has only in-frame clones and leaves some out. The sample has over 95,000 clones, about three quarters seen once; the top ten hold less than 3.5%. Sequencing was carried out using PBMCs. The receptor set was obtained from a female donor in good health and CMV-seronegative.

Here the CDR3 DNA reads TGTGCCAGTAGTATGGCGGGGGCCTCCTACGAGCAGTACTTC. Its protein product is CASSMAGASYEQYF. The chain joins TRBV19 to TRBJ2-5, with D possibly being TRBD2 (7 bases). Gene TRBJ2-7 matches the end of the DNA better, so the J call may be wrong. Per germline, CDR1 LNHDA and CDR2 SQIVND (reference sequence). This CDR3 has 14 amino acids.

The V gene is TRBV7-9, the J gene TRBJ1-6, with TRBD1 identical over 8 bases. The CDR3 runs to 15 residues. Trimming took 1 base from V and 10 from J; bases not matched to a gene: 6. Germline values: CDR1 SEHNR, CDR2 FQNEAQ (reference sequence). CDR3: CASSLVTGQGSPLHF. CDR3 sequence (DNA): TGTGCCAGCAGCTTAGTTACCGGACAGGGCTCACCCCTCCACTTT.

The rearrangement uses TRBV30 and TRBJ2-3; 10 bases line up with TRBD2. Germline lookup yields CDR1 GTSNPN and CDR2 SVGIG (reference sequence). There are 17 residues in the CDR3. V gave up 1 base and J gave up 2 bases; unmatched junction bases: 9. The CDR3 DNA sequence: TGTGCCTGGAGTGGGCTAGCGGGGGTAGGGTACACAGATACGCAGTATTTT. It yields the protein CAWSGLAGVGYTDTQYF.

The CDR3 is CASSAVGQGPYEQYF. CDR3 nucleotide sequence: TGTGCCAGCAGCGCCGTGGGACAGGGACCCTACGAGCAGTACTTC. V and J are TRBV6-1 and TRBJ2-7; 9 bases match TRBD1. Germline loops: CDR1 MNHNS, CDR2 SASEGT. Trimming cost V 6 bases and J 2 bases; bases outside gene matches: 8. The CDR3 consists of 15 residues.